This note documents a single T cell receptor beta chain sequence. The antigen is undetermined. Relative to the germline gene, one junction end is altered; a read error may explain this. The source of the sample is a study of shared clonotypes between healthy human individuals. Looking at the study overall: Three CD4 naive, three CD4 memory, two CD8 naive and one CD8 memory plate were used per donor.

Per germline, CDR1 LGHNA and CDR2 YNFKEQ. The CDR3 has 16 amino acids. General study points: Rarefaction exposed incomplete sorted-subset sequencing despite large depth.

Genomic DNA from each subset was divided evenly over several immunoSEQ plates. Some clones are missing from TCRdb's copy, which holds only in-frame ones; the method was immunoSEQ multiplex PCR. The repertoire holds fewer than 1.4 million clones, with about 84% as singletons. The clonotype was recovered from a man younger than 35 in good health. Some clones in this sample may be carry-over from other donors' samples. The sequenced sample consisted of memory CD4+ T cells from PBMCs. Regarding subset: CD45RA-negative fraction. The chain carries TRBV4-2 and TRBJ2-2; perhaps D is TRBD1 or TRBD2 (5 bases each). In DNA, the CDR3 is TGTGCCAGCAGCCCTATGCGTTCAGGGTTAGCCGGGGAGTTGTTTTTT. Encoded protein: CASSPMRSGLAGELFF.